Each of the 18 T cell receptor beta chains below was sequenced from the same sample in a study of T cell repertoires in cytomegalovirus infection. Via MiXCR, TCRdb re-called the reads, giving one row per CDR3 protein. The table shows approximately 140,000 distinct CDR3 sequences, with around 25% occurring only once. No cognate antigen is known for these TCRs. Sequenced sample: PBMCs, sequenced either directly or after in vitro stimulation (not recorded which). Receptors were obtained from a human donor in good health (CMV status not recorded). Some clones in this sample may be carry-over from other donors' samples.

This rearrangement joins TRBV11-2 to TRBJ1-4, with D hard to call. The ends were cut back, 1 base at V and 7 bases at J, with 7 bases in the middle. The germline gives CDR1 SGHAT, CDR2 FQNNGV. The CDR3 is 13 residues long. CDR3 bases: TGTGCCAGCAGCTTAGGGAGGGTTGAAAAACTGTTTTTT. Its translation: CASSLGRVEKLFF.

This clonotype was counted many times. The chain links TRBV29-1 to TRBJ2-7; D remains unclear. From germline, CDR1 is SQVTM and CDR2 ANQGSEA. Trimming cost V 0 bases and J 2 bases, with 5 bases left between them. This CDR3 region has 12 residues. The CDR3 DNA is TGCAGCGTTGAAGAGGGTCCCTACGAGCAGTACTTC. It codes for CSVEEGPYEQYF.

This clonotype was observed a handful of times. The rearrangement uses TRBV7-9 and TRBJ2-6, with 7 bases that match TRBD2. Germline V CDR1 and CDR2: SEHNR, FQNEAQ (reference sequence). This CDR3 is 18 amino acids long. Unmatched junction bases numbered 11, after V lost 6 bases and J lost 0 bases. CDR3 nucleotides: TGTGCCAGCAGTTTAATAGCGGGTACCTTCTCTGGGGCCAACGTCCTGACTTTC. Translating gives CASSLIAGTFSGANVLTF.

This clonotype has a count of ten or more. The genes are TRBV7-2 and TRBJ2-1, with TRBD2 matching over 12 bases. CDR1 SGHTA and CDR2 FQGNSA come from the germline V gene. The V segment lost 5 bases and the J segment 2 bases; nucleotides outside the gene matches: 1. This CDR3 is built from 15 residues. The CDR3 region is CASSRTSGAYNEQFF. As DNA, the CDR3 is TGTGCCAGCAGCCGGACTAGCGGGGCCTACAATGAGCAGTTCTTC.

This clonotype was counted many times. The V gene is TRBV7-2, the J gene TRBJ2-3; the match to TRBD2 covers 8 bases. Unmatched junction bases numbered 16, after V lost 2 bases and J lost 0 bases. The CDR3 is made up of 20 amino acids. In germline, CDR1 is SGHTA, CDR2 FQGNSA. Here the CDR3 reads CASSLISSGSGWASTDTQYF. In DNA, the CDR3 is TGTGCCAGCAGCTTAATATCGAGCGGGAGCGGATGGGCTAGCACAGATACGCAGTATTTT.

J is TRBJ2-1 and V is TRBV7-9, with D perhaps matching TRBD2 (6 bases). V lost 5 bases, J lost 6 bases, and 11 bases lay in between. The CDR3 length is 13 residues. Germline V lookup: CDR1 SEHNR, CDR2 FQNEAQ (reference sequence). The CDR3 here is CASSPGAANEQFF. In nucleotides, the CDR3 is TGTGCCAGCAGCCCGGGAGCCGCCAATGAGCAGTTCTTC.

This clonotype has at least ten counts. Here the CDR3 reads CASSVRDRGDNEQFF. In nucleotides, the CDR3 is TGCGCCAGCAGCGTCCGGGACAGGGGGGACAATGAGCAGTTCTTC. The gene calls are TRBV4-1 and TRBJ2-1; 11 nucleotides align to TRBD1. The germline CDR1 and CDR2 sequences are MGHRA and YSYEKL. The CDR3 loop spans 15 amino acids. V was pared by 5 bases and J by 5 bases, with 5 bases of the junction left unmatched.

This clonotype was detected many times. CDR3 coding DNA: TGTGCCAGCAGCTCCATTTCAGGTCTTACCTCTGGGGCCAACGTCCTGACTTTC. It translates to CASSSISGLTSGANVLTF. The chain uses TRBV11-2 and TRBJ2-6; D uncertain. V lost 4 bases and J 0 bases, leaving 16 bases between the germline ends. Germline CDR1 reads SGHAT; CDR2 reads FQNNGV. The CDR3 sequence is 18 residues long.

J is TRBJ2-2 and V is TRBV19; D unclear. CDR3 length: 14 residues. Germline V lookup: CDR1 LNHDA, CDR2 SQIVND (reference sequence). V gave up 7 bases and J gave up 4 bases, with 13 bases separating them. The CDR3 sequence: CASNVSPRTGELFF. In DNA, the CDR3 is TGTGCCAGTAACGTCTCCCCACGCACCGGGGAGCTGTTTTTT.

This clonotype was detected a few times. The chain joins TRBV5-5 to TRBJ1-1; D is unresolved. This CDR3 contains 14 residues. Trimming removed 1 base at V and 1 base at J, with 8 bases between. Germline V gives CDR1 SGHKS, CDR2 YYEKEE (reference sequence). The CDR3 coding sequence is TGTGCCAGCAGCTTGATCCCGGGGAACACTGAAGCTTTCTTT. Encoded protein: CASSLIPGNTEAFF.

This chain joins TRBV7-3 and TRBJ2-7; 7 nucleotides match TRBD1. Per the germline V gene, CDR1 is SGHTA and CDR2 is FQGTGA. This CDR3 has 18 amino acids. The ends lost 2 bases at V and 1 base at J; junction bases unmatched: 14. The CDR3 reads CASSLVGTLDRISYEQYV. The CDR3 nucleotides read TGTGCCAGCAGCTTAGTTGGGACCCTGGACAGGATTTCCTACGAGCAGTACGTC.

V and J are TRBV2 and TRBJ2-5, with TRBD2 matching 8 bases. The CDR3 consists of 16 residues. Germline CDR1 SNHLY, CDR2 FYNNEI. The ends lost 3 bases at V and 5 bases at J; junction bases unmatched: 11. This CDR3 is CASSDLLADIGETQYF. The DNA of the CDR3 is TGTGCCAGCAGTGACTTACTAGCGGACATAGGGGAGACCCAGTACTTC.

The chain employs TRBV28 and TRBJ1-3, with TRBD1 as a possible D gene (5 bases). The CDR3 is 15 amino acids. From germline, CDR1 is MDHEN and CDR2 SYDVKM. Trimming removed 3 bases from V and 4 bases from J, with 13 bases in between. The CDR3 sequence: CASSFAQGFGNTIYF. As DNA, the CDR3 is TGTGCCAGCAGTTTTGCCCAGGGTTTCGGAAACACCATATATTTT.

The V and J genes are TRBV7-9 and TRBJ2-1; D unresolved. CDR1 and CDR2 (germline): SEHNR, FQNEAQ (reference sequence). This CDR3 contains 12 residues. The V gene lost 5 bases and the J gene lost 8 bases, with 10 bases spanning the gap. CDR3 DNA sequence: TGTGCCAGCAGCCCCCGGGCCGATGAGCAGTTCTTC. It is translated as CASSPRADEQFF.

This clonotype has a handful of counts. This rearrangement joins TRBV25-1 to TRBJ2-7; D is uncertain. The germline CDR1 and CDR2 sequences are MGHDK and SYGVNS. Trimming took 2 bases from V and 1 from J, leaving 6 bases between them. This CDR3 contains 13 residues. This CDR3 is CASSEPISYEQYF. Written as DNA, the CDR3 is TGTGCCAGCAGTGAACCCATATCCTACGAGCAGTACTTC.

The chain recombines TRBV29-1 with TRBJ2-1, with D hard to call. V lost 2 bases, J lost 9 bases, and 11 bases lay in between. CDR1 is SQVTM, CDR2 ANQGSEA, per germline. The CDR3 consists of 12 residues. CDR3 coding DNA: TGCAGCGTTGAATTTAGGGTTCGTGAGCAGTTCTTC. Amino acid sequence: CSVEFRVREQFF.

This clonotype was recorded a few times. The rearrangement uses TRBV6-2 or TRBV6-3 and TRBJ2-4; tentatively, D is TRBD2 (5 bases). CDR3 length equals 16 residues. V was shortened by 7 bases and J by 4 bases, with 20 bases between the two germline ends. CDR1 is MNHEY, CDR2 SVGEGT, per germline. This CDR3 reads CASKHIFEGPKNIQYF. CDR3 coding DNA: TGTGCCAGCAAACACATCTTCGAGGGCCCGAAAAACATTCAGTACTTC.

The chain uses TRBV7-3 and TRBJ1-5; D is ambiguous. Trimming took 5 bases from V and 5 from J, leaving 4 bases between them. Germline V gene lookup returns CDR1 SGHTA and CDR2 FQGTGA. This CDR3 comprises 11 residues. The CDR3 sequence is CASSIYQPQHF. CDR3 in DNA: TGTGCCAGCAGCATATATCAGCCCCAGCATTTT.